This TCR beta chain was sequenced during a study of T-cell reconstitution after alpha-beta-depleted transplantation in children. Unique molecular identifiers were used to barcode this TCRbeta library. TCRdb called the PCR reads again in MiXCR, with one record for every CDR3 protein. The table shows hundreds of thousands of distinct CDR3 sequences, with around 12% occurring only once. The sample holds many counts of this clonotype. The V end lost 5 bases, the J end lost 3 bases, and 14 bases lay between the germline ends. This CDR3 region has 16 residues. Germline CDR1 reads SEHNR; CDR2 reads FQNEAQ (reference sequence).

The sequence was collected from a girl aged 2-10 years with congenital amegakaryocytic thrombocytopenia, due to receive a stem cell transplant. The specimen was PBMCs, collected before TCRalphabeta/CD19-depleted stem cell transplant. The chain combines TRBV7-9 with TRBJ1-6, with TRBD1 as a possible D gene (5 bases). The chain's CDR3 is CASSVSGGYYNSPLHF. CDR3 nucleotide sequence: TGTGCCAGCAGCGTTTCGGGGGGGTACTATAATTCACCCCTCCACTTT.